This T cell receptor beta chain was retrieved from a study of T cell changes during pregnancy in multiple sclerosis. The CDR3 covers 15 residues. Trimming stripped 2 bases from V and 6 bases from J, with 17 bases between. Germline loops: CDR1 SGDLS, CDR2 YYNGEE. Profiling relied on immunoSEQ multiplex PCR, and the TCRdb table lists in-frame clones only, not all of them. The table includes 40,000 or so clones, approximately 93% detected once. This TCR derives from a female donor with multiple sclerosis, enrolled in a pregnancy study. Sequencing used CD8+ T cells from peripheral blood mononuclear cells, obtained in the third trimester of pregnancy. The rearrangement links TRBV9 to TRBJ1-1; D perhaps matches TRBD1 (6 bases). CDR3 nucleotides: TGTGCCAGCAGCGTCCGGCCTGGGGGGGGGCCTGAAGCTTTCTTT. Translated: CASSVRPGGGPEAFF.